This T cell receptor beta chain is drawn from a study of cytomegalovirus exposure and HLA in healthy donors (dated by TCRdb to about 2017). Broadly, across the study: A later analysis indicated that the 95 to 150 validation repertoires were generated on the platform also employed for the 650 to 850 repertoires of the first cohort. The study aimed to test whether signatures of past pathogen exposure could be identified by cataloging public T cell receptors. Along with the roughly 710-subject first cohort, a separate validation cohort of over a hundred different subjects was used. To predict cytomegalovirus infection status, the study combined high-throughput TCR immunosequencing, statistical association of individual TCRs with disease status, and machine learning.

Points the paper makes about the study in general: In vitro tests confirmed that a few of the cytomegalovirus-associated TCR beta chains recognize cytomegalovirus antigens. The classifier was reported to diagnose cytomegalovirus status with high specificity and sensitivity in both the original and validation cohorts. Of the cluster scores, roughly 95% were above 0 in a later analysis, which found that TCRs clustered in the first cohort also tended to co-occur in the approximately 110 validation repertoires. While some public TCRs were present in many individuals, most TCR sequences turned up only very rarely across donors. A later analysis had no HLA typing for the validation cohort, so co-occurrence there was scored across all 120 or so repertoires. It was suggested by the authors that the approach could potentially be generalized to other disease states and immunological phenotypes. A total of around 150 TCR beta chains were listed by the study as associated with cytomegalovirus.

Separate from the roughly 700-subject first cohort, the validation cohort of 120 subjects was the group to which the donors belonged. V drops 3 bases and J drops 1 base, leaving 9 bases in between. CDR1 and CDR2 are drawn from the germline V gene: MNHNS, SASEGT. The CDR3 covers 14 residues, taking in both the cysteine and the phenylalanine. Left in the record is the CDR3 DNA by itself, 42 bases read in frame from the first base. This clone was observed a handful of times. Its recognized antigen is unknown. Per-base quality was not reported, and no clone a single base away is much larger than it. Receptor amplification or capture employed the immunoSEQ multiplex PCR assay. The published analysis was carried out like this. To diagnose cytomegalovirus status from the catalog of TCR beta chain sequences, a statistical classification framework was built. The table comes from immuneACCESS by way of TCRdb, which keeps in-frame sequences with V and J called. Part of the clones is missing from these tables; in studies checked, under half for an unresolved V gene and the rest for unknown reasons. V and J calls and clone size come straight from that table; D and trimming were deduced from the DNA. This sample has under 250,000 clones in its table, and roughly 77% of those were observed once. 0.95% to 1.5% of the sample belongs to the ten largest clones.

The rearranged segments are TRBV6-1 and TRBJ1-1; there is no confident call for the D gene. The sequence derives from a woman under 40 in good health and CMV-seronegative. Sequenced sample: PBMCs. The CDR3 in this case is CASSEFFWNTEAFF. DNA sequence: TGTGCCAGCAGTGAGTTTTTCTGGAACACTGAAGCTTTCTTT.